These 21 T cell receptor beta chains originate from one sample sequenced in a study of blood T cell repertoires in COVID-19. Profiled with immunoSEQ multiplex PCR; TCRdb holds only in-frame clones, not every one. The sample shows tens of thousands of clones, about nine tenths of them seen only once. The sequenced material came from peripheral blood. Receptor source: a man younger than 40 with acute or convalescent COVID-19.

This clone was seen only a few times. This chain joins TRBV13 and TRBJ2-3; 7 positions agree with TRBD1. CDR1 is PRHDT and CDR2 is FYEKMQ in the germline V gene (reference sequence). V lost 5 bases, J lost 2 bases, and 7 bases stayed unmatched. The CDR3 runs to 15 residues. In DNA, the CDR3 is TGTGCCAGCAGCCTCGACAGGGCTAACACAGATACGCAGTATTTT. The encoded protein is CASSLDRANTDTQYF.

V gene TRBV5-1 combines with J gene TRBJ2-1, with TRBD2 matching over 9 bases. J lost 6 bases, V lost 1 base, and 5 bases had no gene match. This CDR3 region has 15 residues. In germline, CDR1 is SGHRS, CDR2 YFSETQ. The CDR3 spells CASSLYGGGANEQFF. The CDR3 region has the DNA TGCGCCAGCAGCTTGTACGGCGGGGGGGCCAATGAGCAGTTCTTC.

The V call is TRBV5-1, the J call TRBJ2-3; D call uncertain. Trimming stripped 0 bases from V and 4 bases from J, with 9 bases between. Germline-derived CDR1 and CDR2 are SGHRS and YFSETQ. The CDR3 has 14 residues. This chain's CDR3 is CASSLELGADTQYF. The CDR3 DNA follows: TGCGCCAGCAGCTTGGAGCTGGGCGCAGATACGCAGTATTTT.

The chain has TRBV2 and TRBJ1-1, with D unresolved. CDR1 and CDR2 (germline): SNHLY, FYNNEI. The CDR3 sequence is 13 residues long. V was clipped by 3 bases and J by 3 bases, with 8 bases between them. The CDR3 here is CASSEERDTEAFF. The CDR3 DNA reads TGTGCCAGCAGTGAGGAGAGGGACACTGAAGCTTTCTTT.

The chain joins TRBV6-5 to TRBJ2-7, with D maybe TRBD1 (5 bases). This CDR3 contains 13 residues. With 7 bases removed from V and 0 bases from J, the gap between germline ends came to 10 bases. Germline loops: CDR1 MNHEY, CDR2 SVGAGI. The CDR3 DNA reads TGTGCCAGCATTGGGGCCGGCTCCTACGAGCAGTACTTC. It is translated as CASIGAGSYEQYF.

The chain couples TRBV6-1 to TRBJ1-4, with 7 bases aligning to TRBD1. In germline, CDR1 is MNHNS, CDR2 SASEGT. CDR3 length: 16 amino acids. Losses at the gene ends were 2 bases for V and 5 bases for J; bases not matched to a gene: 8. The CDR3: CASSEFRAGGNEKLFF. The CDR3 nucleotides are TGTGCCAGCAGTGAATTTCGGGCAGGGGGGAATGAAAAACTGTTTTTT.

This chain joins TRBV5-1 and TRBJ2-1, with D hard to call. The CDR3 runs 12 residues. Germline V lookup: CDR1 SGHRS, CDR2 YFSETQ. Trimming pared 4 bases from V and 5 bases from J, leaving 7 bases between. The CDR3 bases are TGCGCCAGCAGCCTGGTAGACAATGAGCAGTTCTTC. Amino acid sequence: CASSLVDNEQFF.

V and J are TRBV10-2 and TRBJ2-2; perhaps TRBD1 as D (5 bases). Germline V gene data show CDR1 as WSHSY and CDR2 as SAAADI. Trimming stripped 3 bases from V and 1 base from J, with 6 bases between. The CDR3 spans 14 residues. CDR3 region: CASSDQGNTGELFF. For the CDR3, the DNA is TGCGCCAGCAGTGATCAGGGGAACACCGGGGAGCTGTTTTTT.

V gene TRBV7-6 combines with J gene TRBJ2-7; a possible D gene is TRBD2 (6 bases). V gave up 5 bases and J gave up 7 bases, with 15 bases separating them. The germline gives CDR1 SGHVS, CDR2 FNYEAQ. The CDR3 covers 13 residues. CDR3 sequence (DNA): TGTGCCAGCAGCGCTCCGGGAGCACGGGAGCAGTACTTC. This gives the protein CASSAPGAREQYF.

The chain recombines TRBV25-1 with TRBJ1-1, with D hard to call. The germline gives CDR1 MGHDK, CDR2 SYGVNS. CDR3 size: 15 residues. Trimming removed 1 base from V and 3 bases from J, with 12 bases in between. Here the CDR3 reads CASSEFEGGHTEAFF. The CDR3 nucleotides are TGTGCCAGCAGTGAATTTGAGGGAGGGCACACTGAAGCTTTCTTT.

This chain links TRBV3-1 (or the pseudogene TRBV3-2) with TRBJ1-1; 7 positions agree with TRBD1. Looked up from germline, CDR1 is LGHDT and CDR2 is YNNKEL (reference sequence). The ends lost 1 base at V and 9 bases at J; junction bases unmatched: 5. This CDR3 has 13 residues. CDR3 residues: CASSQGQGVQAFF. CDR3 coding DNA: TGTGCCAGCAGCCAAGGACAGGGTGTGCAAGCTTTCTTT.

The genes are TRBV27 and TRBJ1-4, with 7 bases fitting TRBD1. Germline assignment: CDR1 MNHEY and CDR2 SMNVEV (reference sequence). Trimming cost V 6 bases and J 8 bases; bases outside gene matches: 9. The CDR3 covers 14 residues. CDR3 amino acids: CASRRQGGDEKLFF. The CDR3 DNA is TGTGCCAGCAGGAGACAGGGTGGGGACGAAAAACTGTTTTTT. Full variable domain (remainder filled in from reference TRBV27 and TRBJ1-4): EAQVTQNPRYLITVTGKKLTVTCSQNMNHEYMSWYRQDPGLGLRQIYYSMNVEVTDKGDVPEGYKVSRKEKRNFPLILESPSPNQTSLYFCASRRQGGDEKLFFGSGTQLSVL.

The chain is built from TRBV5-1 and TRBJ1-2, with TRBD1 matching over 9 bases. The V segment lost 4 bases and the J segment 0 bases; nucleotides outside the gene matches: 7. The CDR3 totals 16 residues. Per the germline V gene, CDR1 is SGHRS and CDR2 is YFSETQ. In DNA form, the CDR3 reads TGCGCCAGCAGCCCCTACGGACAGGGGACTAACTATGGCTACACCTTC. This codes for CASSPYGQGTNYGYTF.

This sequence joins TRBV6-5 and TRBJ2-5; a weak D match, TRBD2 (5 bases). Germline V gene sequence: CDR1 MNHEY, CDR2 SVGAGI. The ends were cut back, 5 bases at V and 2 bases at J, with 9 bases in the middle. This CDR3 comprises 13 residues. This CDR3 is CASSRTWQETQYF. The CDR3 DNA follows: TGTGCCAGCAGTCGGACTTGGCAAGAGACCCAGTACTTC.

This clone was observed a single time. The chain couples TRBV7-2 to TRBJ2-1; D possibly corresponds to TRBD2 (6 bases). The germline V gene encodes CDR1 SGHTA and CDR2 FQGNSA. V was trimmed by 3 bases and J by 3 bases, leaving 12 bases between them. CDR3 length: 15 amino acids. The CDR3 DNA follows: TGTGCCAGCAGCTTCGCTAGCGCTGGCTACAATGAGCAGTTCTTC. Its translation is CASSFASAGYNEQFF.

V is TRBV5-8 and J is TRBJ1-2; 11 nucleotides match TRBD1. CDR3 length equals 13 residues. The germline CDR1 and CDR2 sequences are SGHTS and YDEGEE. The V and J ends lost 5 bases and 6 bases, in that order; junction bases with no gene match: 3. Written as DNA, the CDR3 is TGTGCCAGCAGTTGGGACAGGGGGAATGGCTACACCTTC. This encodes CASSWDRGNGYTF.

This chain connects TRBV6-4 to TRBJ1-5, with D unclear. The germline CDR1 and CDR2 sequences are MRHNA and SNTAGT. The CDR3 covers 13 residues. The V end was cut by 6 bases, the J end by 4 bases, with 10 bases between. CDR3 sequence: CASSPERNQPQHF. DNA of the CDR3: TGTGCCAGCAGCCCTGAGAGGAATCAGCCCCAGCATTTT.

V is TRBV5-4 and J is TRBJ2-3, with 8 bases lining up with TRBD1. The germline CDR1 and CDR2 sequences are SGHNT and YYREEE (reference sequence). The CDR3 extends over 16 amino acids. The J segment lost 2 bases and the V segment lost 4 bases, leaving 9 bases of the junction unmatched. CDR3 sequence: CASSEPGQAFTDTQYF. The CDR3 DNA reads TGTGCCAGCAGCGAGCCGGGACAGGCCTTCACAGATACGCAGTATTTT.

This clone is a singleton in its sample. The chain carries TRBV3-1 (or the pseudogene TRBV3-2) and TRBJ1-5; no firm D call. CDR1 LGHDT and CDR2 YNNKEL come from the germline V gene (reference sequence). V was shortened by 0 bases and J by 10 bases, with 10 bases between the two germline ends. The CDR3 covers 13 residues. Here the CDR3 reads CASSQDRGGPQHF. The CDR3 DNA follows: TGTGCCAGCAGCCAAGATCGCGGCGGCCCCCAGCATTTT.

This sequence joins TRBV13 and TRBJ2-3; D is unclear. CDR1 is PRHDT and CDR2 is FYEKMQ in the germline V gene (reference sequence). Trimming shortened V by 0 bases and J by 0 bases, and 7 bases separated the two germline ends. This CDR3 contains 15 residues. The CDR3 sequence: CASSLGSTSTDTQYF. The CDR3 nucleotides are TGTGCCAGCAGCTTAGGGTCTACGAGCACAGATACGCAGTATTTT.

This rearrangement joins TRBV19 to TRBJ2-7; D remains unclear. The germline V and J ends were trimmed by 4 bases and 1 base, with 8 bases remaining between them. The CDR3 length is 13 residues. Germline V gene sequence: CDR1 LNHDA, CDR2 SQIVND (reference sequence). The CDR3 sequence is CASSTTPSYEQYF. DNA of the CDR3: TGTGCCAGTAGTACAACACCTTCCTACGAGCAGTACTTC.